Listed here are 19 T cell receptor beta chains from one sample, sequenced in a study of blood T cells in healthy people across ages. A sample-barcoded 5' primer and a J-beta primer mix were used in a second PCR of about 7 to 12 cycles. TCRdb itself ran the 5' RACE reads through MiXCR, one entry per CDR3 protein. The sample consists of 650,000 to 700,000 distinct CDR3 sequences, approximately 52% of them appearing once. Sequenced sample: blood. The receptors shown here come from a woman older than 75 in good health.

The table lists this clonotype with many counts. V usage is TRBV28 and J usage is TRBJ2-1, with TRBD1 matching over 7 bases. The germline CDR1 and CDR2 sequences are MDHEN and SYDVKM. V shed 9 bases, J shed 7 bases, and the junction held 6 bases outside the gene matches. The CDR3 extends over 12 amino acids. The CDR3 protein is CASRQGPNEQFF. CDR3 in DNA: TGTGCCAGTCGACAGGGACCTAATGAGCAGTTCTTC.

Only a few counts were recorded for this clonotype. The chain carries TRBV7-2 and TRBJ1-1; D gene ambiguous. CDR3 size: 13 residues. The germline V gene encodes CDR1 SGHTA and CDR2 FQGNSA. Deletions cut 2 bases from V and 6 bases from J, with 10 bases between. CDR3 bases: TGTGCCAGCAGCTTACTTCCTTCGGCTGAAGCTTTCTTT. Its translation: CASSLLPSAEAFF.

The chain carries TRBV10-3 and TRBJ2-1; 8 bases fit TRBD2. CDR1 ENHRY and CDR2 SYGVKD come from the germline V gene. Unmatched junction bases numbered 6, after V lost 0 bases and J lost 8 bases. This CDR3 has 15 amino acids. CDR3 residues: CAISESVAGGDEQFF. The CDR3 DNA sequence: TGTGCCATCAGTGAGTCCGTCGCGGGAGGCGATGAGCAGTTCTTC.

The table lists this clonotype with many counts. The chain carries TRBV25-1 and TRBJ2-1; either TRBD1 or TRBD2 may fit D (5 bases each). Trimming pared 4 bases from V and 4 bases from J, leaving 14 bases between. Germline V CDR1 and CDR2: MGHDK, SYGVNS. This CDR3 is built from 15 residues. The CDR3 DNA is TGTGCCAGCAGTGGGAAGAACGGGGCTTACAATGAGCAGTTCTTC. This codes for CASSGKNGAYNEQFF. Filled out from reference TRBV25-1 and TRBJ2-1, the complete variable domain reads EADIYQTPRYLVIGTGKKITLECSQTMGHDKMYWYQQDPGMELHLIHYSYGVNSTEKGDLSSESTVSRIRTEHFPLTLESARPSHTSQYLCASSGKNGAYNEQFFGPGTRLTVL.

This clonotype came up once. The chain employs TRBV12-3 or TRBV12-4 and TRBJ1-2; 7 nucleotides line up with TRBD1. V was pared by 3 bases and J by 4 bases, with 17 bases of the junction left unmatched. The CDR3 runs to 18 residues. In nucleotides, the CDR3 is TGTGCCAGCAGTTTTAGGGGGCGAACGCGCGATTCAGGCTATGGCTACACCTTC. Translating gives CASSFRGRTRDSGYGYTF.

The J gene is TRBJ2-5, the V gene TRBV7-9, with D perhaps given as TRBD1 or TRBD2 (5 bases each). Trimming removed 5 bases from V and 11 bases from J, with 24 bases in between. This CDR3 has 15 residues. Germline CDR1 SEHNR, CDR2 FQNEAQ (reference sequence). CDR3: CASSARGGNNNEQYF. CDR3 DNA: TGTGCCAGCAGCGCGAGGGGCGGCAACAACAATGAGCAGTACTTC.

For this clonotype: The junction differs from germline at one of its ends, possibly a read error. The chain has TRBV9 and TRBJ2-1; 8 bases match TRBD1. The CDR3 length is 17 residues. Germline assignment: CDR1 SGDLS and CDR2 YYNGEE. CDR3 in DNA: TGTGCCAGCAGTTATGACAGGGGACGGTTCTCCTACAATGGGCAGTTCTTC. Translated: CASSYDRGRFSYNGQFF.

This clonotype has just a few counts. The CDR3 region is CASRAPLTGDSGSPLHF. In DNA, the CDR3 is TGTGCCAGCAGAGCTCCCTTGACAGGGGATTCGGGATCACCCCTCCACTTT. The V call is TRBV2, the J call TRBJ1-6, with TRBD1 matching 8 bases. V was pared by 6 bases and J by 10 bases, with 17 bases of the junction left unmatched. The CDR3 runs 17 residues. Germline V CDR1 and CDR2: SNHLY, FYNNEI.

The chain recombines TRBV2 with TRBJ2-4, with a weak D call TRBD1 (5 bases). Germline V lookup: CDR1 SNHLY, CDR2 FYNNEI. CDR3 length: 15 residues. The V and J ends lost 2 bases and 0 bases respectively, with 8 bases between them. CDR3 sequence reads: CASSEQGLAKNIQYF. The CDR3 DNA sequence: TGTGCCAGCAGTGAACAGGGTCTAGCCAAAAACATTCAGTACTTC.

This clonotype was seen repeatedly, ten times or more. V gene TRBV7-3 combines with J gene TRBJ1-2; TRBD1 agrees at 7 bases. This CDR3 region has 13 residues. Germline assignment: CDR1 SGHTA and CDR2 FQGTGA. J lost 13 bases, V lost 5 bases, and 13 bases had no gene match. The CDR3 DNA sequence: TGTGCCAGCAGCCCGGACAGGTACACTCCTTGCACCTTC. Residues: CASSPDRYTPCTF.

This clonotype has just a few counts. This may be a read error: a much more frequent sequence differs by one nucleotide. The gene calls are TRBV7-2 and TRBJ1-5, with D hard to call. The CDR3 is 13 amino acids. V shed 5 bases and J shed 3 bases, with 8 bases lying between them. Germline V lookup: CDR1 SGHTA, CDR2 FQGNSA. The CDR3 loop reads CASSVMNNQPQHF. The CDR3 DNA reads as TGTGCCAGCAGCGTGATGAACAATCAGCCCCAGCATTTT. Based on the CDR3 plus reference TRBV7-2 and TRBJ1-5, the full variable domain is GAGVSQSPSNKVTEKGKDVELRCDPISGHTALYWYRQSLGQGLEFLIYFQGNSAPDKSGLPSDRFSAERTGGSVSTLTIQRTQQEDSAVYLCASSVMNNQPQHFGDGTRLSIL.

The CDR3 here is CASSQERTVAYEQYF. The CDR3 coding sequence is TGTGCCAGCAGCCAAGAAAGGACAGTAGCCTACGAGCAGTACTTC. V is TRBV4-2 and J is TRBJ2-7, with TRBD1 as a possible D gene (6 bases). CDR3 length equals 15 residues. V dropped 0 bases and J dropped 2 bases, with 11 bases sitting between them. The germline V gene encodes CDR1 LGHNA and CDR2 YNFKEQ.

The V and J genes are TRBV25-1 and TRBJ2-5; maybe TRBD1 (5 bases). The CDR3 sequence is 16 residues long. V was shortened by 3 bases and J by 2 bases, with 16 bases between the two germline ends. Germline lookup yields CDR1 MGHDK and CDR2 SYGVNS. In nucleotides, the CDR3 is TGTGCCAGCAGTGAGCCCCCCCTAGGGGATCAAGAGACCCAGTACTTC. Its protein is CASSEPPLGDQETQYF.

The CDR3 DNA is TGCAGCGTTGAAAGGTCTGAGAGTAATGAGCAGTTCTTC. As protein: CSVERSESNEQFF. V gene TRBV29-1 combines with J gene TRBJ2-1; no reliable D call. V was trimmed by 2 bases and J by 7 bases, leaving 12 bases between them. This CDR3 is 13 amino acids long. Germline V lookup: CDR1 SQVTM, CDR2 ANQGSEA.

Worth noting for this clonotype: This may arise from a read error, as a much more abundant clone is one base away. This CDR3 fails to terminate in the conserved phenylalanine or tryptophan, so it likely reflects a read error. This sequence joins TRBV10-3 and TRBJ2-3; 10 nucleotides match TRBD2. The V gene's germline CDR1 is ENHRY and CDR2 SYGVKD. The CDR3 length is 12 residues. The J segment lost 9 bases and the V segment lost 6 bases, leaving 3 bases of the junction unmatched. The CDR3 DNA follows: TGTGCCATCAGCACTAGCGGGGAGACGCAGTATGTT. This translates into CAISTSGETQYV.

This rearrangement joins TRBV6-5 to TRBJ1-4, with D perhaps TRBD1 (5 bases). CDR1 and CDR2 from the germline V gene are MNHEY and SVGAGI. The CDR3 is made up of 13 amino acids. Trimming stripped 7 bases from V and 7 bases from J, with 13 bases between. The CDR3 protein is CASKGLLGEKLFF. CDR3 sequence (DNA): TGTGCCAGCAAGGGGCTACTTGGTGAAAAACTGTTTTTT.

Concerning this clonotype: Sequence at one end of the junction differs from germline and may be a read error. The chain recombines TRBV7-9 with TRBJ1-1; TRBD1 aligns across 9 bases. CDR1 SEHNR and CDR2 FQNEAQ come from the germline V gene (reference sequence). This CDR3 region has 17 residues. The CDR3 DNA sequence: TGTGCCAGCGGCTTAGGGTTCACAGGGGGCGACGGGATGGTAGCTTTCTTT. Its protein is CASGLGFTGGDGMVAFF.

The rearrangement links TRBV5-1 to TRBJ2-3; 10 nucleotides align to TRBD1. The length of the CDR3 is 17 residues. Germline trimming cut 0 bases from V and 8 bases from J; bases unmatched to any gene: 12. Germline-derived CDR1 and CDR2 are SGHRS and YFSETQ. Written as DNA, the CDR3 is TGCGCCAGCAGCTTGGACCGGACAGGGGGTTTACAGGTTACGCAGTATTTT. Protein: CASSLDRTGGLQVTQYF.

Comment on this clonotype: This may be a read error, as it is one base from a much larger clone. The rearrangement links TRBV29-1 to TRBJ2-7; no definite D call. The V gene's germline CDR1 is SQVTM and CDR2 ANQGSEA. The CDR3 spans 15 residues. V was shortened by 1 base and J by 7 bases, with 20 bases between the two germline ends. For the CDR3, the DNA is TGCAGCGTTGAAGCTAGGGCGTTTTCAGACAATGAGCAGTACTTC. This translates into CSVEARAFSDNEQYF.